The clone carrying this T cell receptor beta chain turned up a few times. Its antigen is unknown. Construction of the TCR beta libraries employed iRepertoire HTBI primers in conjunction with Arm-PCR of CDR3 regions. Each CDR3 protein is one row after TCRdb ran MiXCR on the multiplex PCR reads. The sample has 500,000 to 800,000 distinct CDR3 sequences; around 30% are singletons. Time point here: persistent/refractory GD, antithyroid drugs over 5 years with positive TRAb. TCR sequences were obtained from RNA taken from PBMCs. V dropped 4 bases and J dropped 6; count of bases not matched to a gene: 5. Germline V lookup: CDR1 ENHRY, CDR2 SYGVKD. This CDR3 is 14 amino acids long. The sample comes from a study of regulatory T cells in long-lasting Graves disease. Study conclusions and caveats: Persistent disease favored TRBV28, TRBJ1-2 and TRBJ2-5. Shared public clonotypes totalled 2,741 in persistent patients, compared with around 930 in new patients. Persistent Graves' patients showed less TCR diversity than newly diagnosed ones. The study examined only peripheral blood, not thyroid tissue.

The sequence derives from a female donor with Graves disease. The source was peripheral blood mononuclear cells (PBMCs), collected when the disease was refractory, from a patient treated with antithyroid drugs. The chain has TRBV10-3 and TRBJ2-3, with TRBD2 identical over 9 bases. The CDR3 loop reads CAISGGRGTDTQYF. The CDR3 nucleotides are TGTGCCATCAGTGGCGGGAGGGGGACCGATACGCAGTATTTT.